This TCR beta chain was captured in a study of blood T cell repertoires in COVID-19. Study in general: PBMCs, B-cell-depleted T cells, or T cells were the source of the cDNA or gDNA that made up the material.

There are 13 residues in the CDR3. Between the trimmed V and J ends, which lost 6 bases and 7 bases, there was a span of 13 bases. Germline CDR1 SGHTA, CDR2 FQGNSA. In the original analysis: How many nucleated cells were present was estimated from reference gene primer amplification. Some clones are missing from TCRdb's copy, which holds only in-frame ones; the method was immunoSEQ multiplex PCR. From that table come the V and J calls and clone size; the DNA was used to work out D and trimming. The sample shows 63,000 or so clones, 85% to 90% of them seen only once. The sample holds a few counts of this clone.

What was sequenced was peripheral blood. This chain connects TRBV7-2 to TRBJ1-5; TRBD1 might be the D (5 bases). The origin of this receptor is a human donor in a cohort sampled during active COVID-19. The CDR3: CASSTGMRQPQHF. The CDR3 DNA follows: TGTGCCAGCAGTACAGGAATGAGACAGCCCCAGCATTTT.